Listed below are T cell receptor beta chains from one sample, sequenced in a study of cytomegalovirus exposure and HLA in healthy donors. Assay: immunoSEQ multiplex PCR; the TCRdb copy retains only in-frame clones and omits some. In the table there are tens of thousands of clones, roughly four fifths of which are singletons. Sequencing was carried out using PBMCs. The source is a male donor in good health and CMV-seropositive. Both conserved end residues are part of each CDR3. The D gene is left open where the match is weak. Expanded clones get a size class; other rows say once, few or many, or leave the size out.

TRBJ2-7 18 TRBV19 NA TRBD2 CASSWRLAGAPRGPEQYF TGTGCCAGTAGTTGGCGACTAGCGGGAGCCCCGAGGGGGCCCGAGCAGTACTTC
TRBJ2-3 16 TRBV10-3 NA TRBD2 CAIRVFSGRGPDTQYF TGTGCCATCAGGGTCTTTAGCGGGAGGGGTCCAGATACGCAGTATTTT
TRBJ1-2 15 TRBV6-4 once TRBD1 CASSEGQGEPYGYTF TGTGCCAGCAGTGAAGGACAGGGGGAGCCTTATGGCTACACCTTC
TRBJ2-2 15 TRBV19 NA TRBD2 CASELAGLNTGELFF TGTGCCAGCGAACTAGCGGGATTGAACACCGGGGAGCTGTTTTTT
TRBJ2-7 16 TRBV11-3 NA TRBD1 CASSLGGQVGTYEQYF TGTGCCAGCAGCTTAGGTGGACAGGTGGGGACCTACGAGCAGTACTTC
TRBJ2-1 14 TRBV30 NA TRBD2 CAWAVGLASYEQFF TGTGCCTGGGCGGTGGGACTAGCGTCTTATGAGCAGTTCTTC
TRBJ2-7 16 TRBV14 NA TRBD1 CASSRNAGQGLYEQYF TGTGCCAGCAGCCGAAATGCAGGACAGGGTTTGTACGAGCAGTACTTC
TRBJ2-1 16 TRBV4-1 NA TRBD2 CASSQVGREGLNEQFF TGCGCCAGCAGCCAAGTTGGGCGGGAGGGCCTTAATGAGCAGTTCTTC
TRBJ2-5 14 TRBV19 few NA CASSIGQGKETQYF TGTGCCAGTAGTATAGGCCAGGGCAAAGAGACCCAGTACTTC
TRBJ2-1 13 TRBV30 NA TRBD1 CAWMGQGGNEQFF TGTGCCTGGATGGGACAGGGTGGGAATGAGCAGTTCTTC
TRBJ2-2 13 TRBV5-6 NA NA CASSLRRSGELFF TGTGCCAGCAGCTTGCGCAGGTCCGGGGAGCTGTTTTTT
TRBJ2-1 16 TRBV5-1 NA TRBD2 CASSLDGEGSYNEQFF TGCGCCAGCAGCTTGGACGGGGAGGGGTCCTACAATGAGCAGTTCTTC
TRBJ1-2 16 TRBV7-3 NA NA CASSPQALRTDYGYTF TGTGCCAGCAGCCCGCAGGCCCTGCGGACAGACTATGGCTACACCTTC
TRBJ2-5 17 TRBV7-2 NA TRBD2 CASSRPGLAGLQETQYF TGTGCCAGCAGCCGACCGGGACTAGCGGGCCTCCAAGAGACCCAGTACTTC
TRBJ2-3 14 TRBV7-2 NA NA CASSLVTVTDTQYF TGTGCCAGCAGCTTAGTAACGGTCACAGATACGCAGTATTTT
TRBJ1-6 18 TRBV6-7 NA TRBD1 CASSYKTGEKTYNSPPHF TGTGCCAGCAGTTATAAAACAGGGGAGAAGACCTATAATTCACCCCCCCACTTT
TRBJ2-5 12 TRBV2 NA NA CASSGDTETQYF TGTGCCAGCAGCGGGGACACAGAGACCCAGTACTTC
TRBJ2-4 14 TRBV5-4 NA TRBD2 CASSAGDGENIQYF TGTGCCAGCAGCGCGGGGGACGGAGAAAACATTCAGTACTTC
TRBJ1-6 15 TRBV18 NA NA CASSPGGIYNSPLHF TGTGCCAGCTCACCCGGGGGGATCTATAATTCACCCCTCCACTTT
TRBJ2-7 18 TRBV7-2 NA TRBD2 CASSLVSSGGGSSYEQYF TGTGCCAGCAGCTTAGTTAGCTCTGGCGGGGGGAGCTCCTACGAGCAGTACTTC
TRBJ2-3 16 TRBV5-6 few TRBD2 CASSSKGLAGVDTQYF TGTGCCAGCAGCTCAAAGGGCCTAGCGGGAGTAGATACGCAGTATTTT
TRBJ2-3 15 TRBV7-2 NA TRBD1 CASSRGTGGSDTQYF TGTGCCAGCAGCCGCGGGACAGGGGGATCAGATACGCAGTATTTT
TRBJ1-2 15 TRBV5-4 NA TRBD1 CASRDRGKSNYGYTF TGTGCCAGCAGGGACAGGGGCAAGTCTAACTATGGCTACACCTTC
TRBJ2-7 12 TRBV29-1 NA NA CSVAEQDYEQYF TGCAGCGTTGCGGAACAGGATTACGAGCAGTACTTC
TRBJ2-1 15 TRBV15 NA TRBD2 CATSRGTSGSDEQFF TGTGCCACCAGCAGAGGGACTAGCGGGAGCGATGAGCAGTTCTTC
TRBJ2-3 16 TRBV30 NA TRBD2 CAWSRRLALPTDTQYF TGTGCCTGGTCCCGACGACTAGCACTCCCAACGGATACGCAGTATTTT
TRBJ2-2 15 TRBV6-1 NA TRBD2 CASSLTSVSTGELFF TGTGCCAGCAGTCTGACTAGCGTATCCACCGGGGAGCTGTTTTTT
TRBJ2-1 11 TRBV11-2 NA NA CASSPQDEQFF TGTGCCAGCAGCCCACAGGATGAGCAGTTCTTC
TRBJ2-1 16 TRBV30 few NA CAWSQTRTGSYNEQFF TGTGCCTGGAGTCAAACTAGGACGGGCTCCTACAATGAGCAGTTCTTC
TRBJ2-3 16 TRBV5-1 NA NA CASSSPRGRRTDTQYF TGCGCCAGCAGCTCCCCCAGGGGCCGAAGAACAGATACGCAGTATTTT
TRBJ1-1 16 TRBV27 NA TRBD1 CASKSWTGRVNTEAFF TGTGCCAGCAAGTCCTGGACAGGTAGAGTGAACACTGAAGCTTTCTTT
TRBJ1-1 16 TRBV5-1 NA NA CASSQSGSRRDTEAFF TGCGCCAGCAGCCAATCGGGGTCCCGTCGGGACACTGAAGCTTTCTTT
TRBJ1-5 15 TRBV19 NA NA CASSIYVGSPQPQHF TGTGCCAGTAGTATCTATGTGGGGAGTCCGCAGCCCCAGCATTTT
TRBJ2-1 15 TRBV29-1 NA NA CSVEGPSGRYNEQFF TGCAGCGTTGAAGGTCCCAGCGGGCGGTACAATGAGCAGTTCTTC
TRBJ2-7 14 TRBV6-1 NA NA CASSEARHFNEQYF TGTGCCAGCAGTGAAGCCCGACACTTTAACGAGCAGTACTTC
TRBJ2-1 15 TRBV7-9 few TRBD2 CASSLGLGVGNEQFF TGTGCCAGCAGCCTGGGACTAGGGGTGGGGAATGAGCAGTTCTTC
TRBJ2-7 15 TRBV13 few TRBD1 CASSLGQGRGNEQYF TGTGCCAGCAGCTTAGGCCAGGGCAGGGGGAACGAGCAGTACTTC
TRBJ2-3 16 TRBV9 NA TRBD2 CASSVGPSGGEDTQYF TGTGCCAGCAGCGTAGGGCCTAGCGGGGGGGAAGATACGCAGTATTTT
TRBJ2-7 15 TRBV27 NA NA CASRPGLTSSYEQYF TGTGCCAGCAGGCCAGGACTAACTTCCTCCTACGAGCAGTACTTC
TRBJ2-5 13 TRBV19 NA TRBD1 CASRTGAGETQYF TGTGCCAGTAGGACAGGGGCTGGAGAGACCCAGTACTTC
TRBJ2-6 20 TRBV13 NA NA CASSLRPLAVARSGANVLTF TGTGCCAGCAGCTTACGGCCTCTGGCGGTGGCCCGCTCTGGGGCCAACGTCCTGACTTTC
TRBJ1-2 14 TRBV6-1 NA NA CASSDWGGPYGYTF TGTGCCAGCAGTGATTGGGGGGGGCCGTATGGCTACACCTTC
TRBJ1-5 14 TRBV11-2 NA NA CASSSPRGNQPQHF TGTGCCAGCAGCTCGCCTCGGGGCAATCAGCCCCAGCATTTT
TRBJ1-1 13 TRBV30 NA NA CAWTGQPNTEAFF TGTGCCTGGACAGGACAGCCGAACACTGAAGCTTTCTTT
TRBJ2-5 13 TRBV19 NA NA CASSARGRETQYF TGTGCCAGTAGTGCCAGGGGGAGGGAGACCCAGTACTTC
TRBJ1-3 15 TRBV18 NA NA CASSRMTGYTDTIYF TGTGCCAGCTCACGCATGACAGGCTACACCGACACCATATATTTT
TRBJ1-1 14 TRBV28 NA NA CASSFYGDDTEAFF TGTGCCAGCAGTTTTTACGGGGATGACACTGAAGCTTTCTTT
TRBJ1-4 14 TRBV28 NA NA CASSSGATNEKLFF TGTGCCAGCAGCTCAGGGGCAACTAATGAAAAACTGTTTTTT
TRBJ1-3 15 TRBV7-9 NA TRBD1 CASSHGDRDGNTIYF TGTGCCAGCAGCCACGGGGACAGGGATGGAAACACCATATATTTT
TRBJ1-5 13 TRBV4-1 NA NA CASSQEQNQPQHF TGCGCCAGCAGCCAAGAACAGAATCAGCCCCAGCATTTT
TRBJ1-2 16 TRBV4-3 NA TRBD1 CASSQGSTGGLTGYTF TGCGCCAGCAGCCAAGGGTCGACAGGGGGCCTCACTGGCTACACCTTC
TRBJ1-5 15 TRBV7-2 NA NA CASSLMGGVNQPQHF TGTGCCAGCAGCCTCATGGGGGGGGTAAATCAGCCCCAGCATTTT
TRBJ2-7 17 TRBV5-1 NA TRBD1 CASSKKNPGQGSYEQYF TGCGCCAGCAGCAAAAAGAATCCGGGACAGGGTTCCTACGAGCAGTACTTC
TRBJ2-7 15 TRBV7-2 NA NA CASRFDSLISYEQYF TGTGCCAGCAGGTTTGACAGTCTTATTTCCTACGAGCAGTACTTC
TRBJ2-5 14 TRBV7-8 NA NA CASSSGTLQETQYF TGTGCCAGCAGCTCAGGGACTTTACAAGAGACCCAGTACTTC